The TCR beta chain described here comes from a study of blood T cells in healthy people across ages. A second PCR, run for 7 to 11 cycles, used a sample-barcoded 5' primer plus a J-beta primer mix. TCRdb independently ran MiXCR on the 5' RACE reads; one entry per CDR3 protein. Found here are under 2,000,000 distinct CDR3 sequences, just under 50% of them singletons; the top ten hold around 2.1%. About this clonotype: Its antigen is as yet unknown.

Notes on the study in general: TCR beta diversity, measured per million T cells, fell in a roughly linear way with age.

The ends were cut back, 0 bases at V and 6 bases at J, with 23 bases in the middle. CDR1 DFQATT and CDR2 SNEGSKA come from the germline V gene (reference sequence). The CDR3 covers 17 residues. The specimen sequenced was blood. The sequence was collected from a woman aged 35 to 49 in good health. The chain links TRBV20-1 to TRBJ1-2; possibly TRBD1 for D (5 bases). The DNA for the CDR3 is TGCAGTGCTAGAGAGAATCGGGGCCTGATACTCGGGGATGGCTACACCTTC. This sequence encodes CSARENRGLILGDGYTF.